The 15 T cell receptor beta chains below all came from one sample that was sequenced in a study of T cell repertoires in aging, cancer and after chemotherapy. The template was genomic DNA from peripheral blood, not RNA. A mixed TRB-A/B primer pool amplified rearranged TRB by multiplex touch-down PCR. From the multiplex PCR reads, TCRdb called clonotypes with MiXCR, one entry per CDR3 protein. The table has 5,000 to 7,000 distinct CDR3 sequences, under 40% seen once. The sequenced material came from blood. The receptors shown here come from a human donor with a blood cancer.

The CDR3 here is CSAARMGYLDPPLHF. The CDR3 nucleotides read TGCAGTGCTGCACGCATGGGGTATTTGGATCCACCCCTCCACTTT. This chain links TRBV20-1 with TRBJ1-6; D is unresolved. The V end was cut by 5 bases, the J end by 11 bases, with 22 bases between. This CDR3 is 15 amino acids long. Per the germline V gene, CDR1 is DFQATT and CDR2 is SNEGSKA (reference sequence).

The CDR3 here is CASSTTRGADYGYTF. The CDR3 DNA is TGTGCCAGCTCCACCACCCGGGGGGCGGACTATGGCTACACCTTC. V and J are TRBV6-5 and TRBJ1-2, with D perhaps TRBD1 (6 bases). V was clipped by 8 bases and J by 3 bases, with 19 bases between them. The CDR3 has 15 residues. Germline lookup yields CDR1 MNHEY and CDR2 SVGAGI.

The chain carries TRBV7-6 and TRBJ1-6; 8 positions agree with TRBD1. The length of the CDR3 is 15 residues. The germline V gene has CDR1 SGHVS and CDR2 FNYEAQ. V was pared by 4 bases and J by 8 bases, with 7 bases of the junction left unmatched. CDR3 bases: TGTGCCAGCAGCTCTCGGACAGGGCGGGATTCACCCCTCCACTTT. Translation: CASSSRTGRDSPLHF.

This clonotype was detected only once. This chain uses TRBV5-6 with TRBJ1-1; D unclear. The germline V gene encodes CDR1 SGHDT and CDR2 YYEEEE. Trimming shortened V by 4 bases and J by 1 base, and 17 bases separated the two germline ends. The CDR3 totals 16 residues. The CDR3 here is CASSPSLASKNTEAFF. CDR3 coding DNA: TGTGCCAGCAGCCCATCCCTGGCCAGCAAGAACACTGAAGCTTTCTTT.

A note on this clonotype: It is likely a read error, because the conserved phenylalanine at the end of the CDR3 is missing. V and J are TRBV12-3 or TRBV12-4 and TRBJ1-1, with 8 bases that match TRBD1. V trimming: 6 bases; J trimming: 6 bases; junction bases outside the gene matches: 6. The CDR3 length is 13 residues. CDR3 DNA sequence: TGTGCCAGCAGCCCAAGGACAGGGTCTGAAGCTTTCTAT. It translates to CASSPRTGSEAFY.

The chain carries TRBV19 and TRBJ2-7, with TRBD1 matching 11 bases. The CDR3 consists of 14 residues. J lost 4 bases, V lost 5 bases, and 4 bases had no gene match. The germline gives CDR1 LNHDA, CDR2 SQIVND (reference sequence). CDR3: CASSYGTGGYEQYF. CDR3 coding DNA: TGTGCCAGTAGTTACGGGACAGGGGGATACGAGCAGTACTTC. Based on the CDR3 plus reference TRBV19 and TRBJ2-7, the full variable domain is DGGITQSPKYLFRKEGQNVTLSCEQNLNHDAMYWYRQDPGQGLRLIYYSQIVNDFQKGDIAEGYSVSREKKESFPLTVTSAQKNPTAFYLCASSYGTGGYEQYFGPGTRLTVT.

The chain uses TRBV6-1 and TRBJ2-5; D not certain. The CDR3 sequence is 12 residues long. Trimming removed 6 bases from V and 6 bases from J, with 11 bases in between. Germline CDR1 reads MNHNS; CDR2 reads SASEGT. Here the CDR3 reads CASSRASKTQYF. CDR3 sequence (DNA): TGTGCCAGCAGCCGAGCTTCGAAGACCCAGTACTTC.

This clonotype is medium-sized (0.01 to 0.1%) within its sample. This sequence joins TRBV6-4 and TRBJ2-3; possibly TRBD2 for D (5 bases). CDR1 is MRHNA and CDR2 is SNTAGT in the germline V gene. The length of the CDR3 is 14 residues. V was trimmed by 2 bases and J by 2 bases, leaving 8 bases between them. CDR3 sequence: CASSDGRHTDTQYF. CDR3 DNA: TGTGCCAGCAGTGACGGGAGACACACAGATACGCAGTATTTT.

This sequence joins TRBV12-3 or TRBV12-4 and TRBJ2-7; D unclear. This CDR3 region has 13 residues. The V end lost 4 bases, the J end lost 6 bases, and 13 bases lay between the germline ends. Here the CDR3 DNA reads TGTGCCAGCAGTTCAACGTCGTGGGGCGAGCAGTACTTC. Encoded protein: CASSSTSWGEQYF.

Remarks on this clonotype: Since a much larger clone is just one base distant, this may be a read error. The V gene is TRBV29-1, the J gene TRBJ2-5, with 8 bases fitting TRBD1. The J call is uncertain, as TRBJ2-1 better fits the DNA end. From germline, CDR1 is SQVTM and CDR2 ANQGSEA. The CDR3 totals 14 residues. The CDR3 bases are TGCAGCGTTCCGACCAGGACAGGGATCAATGAGCAGTTCTTC. It translates to CSVPTRTGINEQFF.

This rearrangement joins TRBV19 to TRBJ2-2; tentative D call: TRBD1 (6 bases). The CDR3 contains 14 residues. The germline V gene has CDR1 LNHDA and CDR2 SQIVND (reference sequence). The ends were cut back, 3 bases at V and 6 bases at J, with 11 bases in the middle. CDR3 bases: TGTGCCAGTAGTATCCTACAGGGTGCCGGGGAGCTGTTTTTT. Residues: CASSILQGAGELFF.

The CDR3 sequence is CASSLGQSWGANVLTF. The CDR3 coding sequence is TGTGCCAGCAGCTTAGGACAGAGCTGGGGGGCCAACGTCCTGACTTTC. The V gene is TRBV7-2, the J gene TRBJ2-6; D possibly corresponds to TRBD1 (5 bases). This CDR3 region has 16 residues. Trimming removed 1 base at V and 4 bases at J, with 11 bases between. CDR1 SGHTA and CDR2 FQGNSA come from the germline V gene. The variable domain in full, with the rest retrieved from reference TRBV7-2 and TRBJ2-6, is GAGVSQSPSNKVTEKGKDVELRCDPISGHTALYWYRQSLGQGLEFLIYFQGNSAPDKSGLPSDRFSAERTGGSVSTLTIQRTQQEDSAVYLCASSLGQSWGANVLTFGAGSRLTVL.

This clonotype was counted once. The chain combines TRBV7-6 with TRBJ1-4, with D hard to call. Germline CDR1 SGHVS, CDR2 FNYEAQ. V was pared by 3 bases and J by 8 bases, with 10 bases between. This CDR3 is built from 13 residues. The CDR3 DNA is TGTGCCAGCAGCTTGGGCGGCGGGGAAAAACTGTTTTTT. It specifies CASSLGGGEKLFF.

Comment on this clonotype: This may be a read error: a much more frequent sequence differs by one nucleotide. The V call is TRBV6-6, the J call TRBJ2-1, with TRBD1 identical over 7 bases. Per the germline V gene, CDR1 is MNHNY and CDR2 is SVGAGI (reference sequence). This CDR3 has 13 residues. The CDR3 protein is CASSRDSYNKQFF. Here the CDR3 DNA reads TGTGCCAGCAGCCGGGACAGTTACAATAAGCAGTTCTTC.

This clonotype occurred once. One base away lies a much larger clone, so this may be a sequencing read error. V usage is TRBV29-1 and J usage is TRBJ2-7; 11 bases match TRBD2. V was pared by 4 bases and J by 4 bases, with 3 bases of the junction left unmatched. The CDR3 totals 13 residues. Germline CDR1 reads SQVTM; CDR2 reads ANQGSEA. The DNA of the CDR3 is TGCAGCGTTGTAACTAGCGGGAGATACGAGCAGTACTTC. As protein: CSVVTSGRYEQYF.